The 30 T cell receptor beta chains below come from one sample, sequenced in a study of neurological immune-mediated disorders. Using its own MiXCR run on the 5' RACE reads, TCRdb lists one record per CDR3 protein. The sample lists 40,000 to 50,000 distinct CDR3 sequences; 1.9% were seen once. Sequenced: PBMCs. The receptors stem from a middle-aged woman with multiple sclerosis.

Many counts were recorded for this clonotype. V usage is TRBV20-1 and J usage is TRBJ2-7; D not resolved. The germline V gene encodes CDR1 DFQATT and CDR2 SNEGSKA (reference sequence). V dropped 1 base and J dropped 6 bases, with 13 bases sitting between them. This CDR3 is 13 amino acids long. CDR3 in amino acids: CSARVPKGSEQYF. DNA of the CDR3: TGCAGTGCTAGAGTCCCCAAGGGTTCCGAGCAGTACTTC.

This clonotype was recorded many times. The rearrangement links TRBV5-4 to TRBJ2-3; D remains unclear. Germline V gene data show CDR1 as SGHNT and CDR2 as YYREEE (reference sequence). This CDR3 is built from 14 residues. V lost 6 bases and J 2 bases, leaving 13 bases between the germline ends. The CDR3 sequence is CASTLGYNTDTQYF. The CDR3 region has the DNA TGTGCCAGCACCTTAGGGTACAACACAGATACGCAGTATTTT.

This clonotype was seen at least ten times. The chain recombines TRBV5-1 with TRBJ2-5, with TRBD2 as a possible D gene (6 bases). The CDR3 is 14 residues long. V lost 0 bases and J lost 1, with 7 bases in between. CDR1 SGHRS and CDR2 YFSETQ come from the germline V gene. The CDR3 nucleotides read TGCGCCAGCAGCTTGGGGGGAGGCCAAGAGACCCAGTACTTC. Its translation is CASSLGGGQETQYF.

This clonotype was found many times. This chain links TRBV6-9 with TRBJ1-6; 7 nucleotides match TRBD1. J gave up 11 bases and V 4 bases, and 11 bases lay outside the gene matches. This CDR3 contains 15 residues. The V gene's germline CDR1 is MNHGY and CDR2 SVAAGI. The CDR3 spells CASSSIDREVAPLHF. In DNA, the CDR3 is TGTGCCAGCAGTTCCATTGACAGGGAGGTTGCACCCCTCCACTTT.

This clonotype has a count of ten or more. The gene calls are TRBV5-4 and TRBJ2-1; 8 nucleotides line up with TRBD2. The CDR3 length is 15 residues. V trimming: 4 bases; J trimming: 3 bases; junction bases outside the gene matches: 6. In germline, CDR1 is SGHNT, CDR2 YYREEE (reference sequence). The CDR3 is CASSGGGPVYNEQFF. Written as DNA, the CDR3 is TGTGCCAGCAGCGGCGGGGGGCCCGTCTACAATGAGCAGTTCTTC.

At least ten counts were recorded for this clonotype. V is TRBV24-1 and J is TRBJ2-2; no clear D. With 3 bases removed from V and 4 bases from J, the gap between germline ends came to 2 bases. The CDR3 covers 12 residues. From germline, CDR1 is KGHDR and CDR2 SFDVKD. The CDR3: CATSDPTGELFF. DNA of the CDR3: TGTGCCACCAGTGATCCCACCGGGGAGCTGTTTTTT.

This clonotype was seen at least ten times. This chain links TRBV5-1 with TRBJ2-7, with D possibly matching TRBD1 (6 bases). Trimming stripped 5 bases from V and 1 base from J, with 10 bases between. CDR1 is SGHRS and CDR2 is YFSETQ in the germline V gene. This CDR3 is 13 amino acids long. The CDR3 DNA is TGCGCCAGCAGACGACAGGAATCCTACGAGCAGTACTTC. The encoded protein is CASRRQESYEQYF. The whole variable domain, filled in from reference TRBV5-1 and TRBJ2-7, reads KAGVTQTPRYLIKTRGQQVTLSCSPISGHRSVSWYQQTPGQGLQFLFEYFSETQRNKGNFPGRFSGRQFSNSRSEMNVSTLELGDSALYLCASRRQESYEQYFGPGTRLTVT.

This clonotype was observed many times. The chain carries TRBV20-1 and TRBJ2-7, with D perhaps TRBD1 (6 bases). This CDR3 contains 14 residues. V dropped 4 bases and J dropped 4 bases, with 17 bases sitting between them. Germline V CDR1 and CDR2: DFQATT, SNEGSKA (reference sequence). CDR3 in DNA: TGCAGTGCTATCACAGGGAGAGTTTTGTACGAGCAGTACTTC. Amino acids: CSAITGRVLYEQYF.

This clonotype was observed at least ten times. The CDR3 nucleotides read TGTGCCAGCAGCTTAACCGCAGGGGGTATGAATGAAAAACTGTTTTTT. Its translation: CASSLTAGGMNEKLFF. V usage is TRBV7-2 and J usage is TRBJ1-4, with 7 nucleotides matching TRBD1. J lost 5 bases, V lost 2 bases, and 8 bases had no gene match. The CDR3 has 16 residues. CDR1 and CDR2 (germline): SGHTA, FQGNSA.

The chain recombines TRBV18 with TRBJ2-2, with D perhaps being TRBD1 or TRBD2 (5 bases each). The CDR3 consists of 14 residues. Trimming stripped 3 bases from V and 1 base from J, with 6 bases between. Germline loops: CDR1 KGHSH, CDR2 LQKENI. CDR3 sequence reads: CASSPGENTGELFF. The CDR3 DNA reads TGTGCCAGCTCACCGGGGGAGAACACCGGGGAGCTGTTTTTT.

This clonotype showed up many times. The chain couples TRBV5-1 to TRBJ1-1; possible D gene TRBD1, 5 bases. V was pared by 5 bases and J by 1 base, with 12 bases between. The length of the CDR3 is 14 residues. Germline values: CDR1 SGHRS, CDR2 YFSETQ. CDR3 sequence reads: CASRPGPQNTEAFF. DNA for the CDR3: TGCGCCAGCAGACCGGGACCTCAGAACACTGAAGCTTTCTTT.

This clonotype has ten or more counts. The chain recombines TRBV7-9 with TRBJ2-7; TRBD1 agrees at 8 bases. Germline V gene sequence: CDR1 SEHNR, CDR2 FQNEAQ (reference sequence). The CDR3 spans 14 residues. The V gene end was trimmed by 0 bases and the J gene end by 8 bases; junction bases not matched to a gene: 6. CDR3 sequence reads: CASSLAGTGSKQYF. The CDR3 nucleotides are TGTGCCAGCAGCTTAGCCGGGACAGGATCCAAGCAGTACTTC.

This clonotype was picked up many times. J is TRBJ2-3 and V is TRBV7-9; D not certain. Germline CDR1 and CDR2: SEHNR and FQNEAQ (reference sequence). The CDR3 consists of 15 residues. V shed 8 bases and J shed 2 bases, with 17 bases lying between them. The CDR3 is CASLLVNPYTDTQYF. The CDR3 coding sequence is TGTGCCAGCCTCCTAGTGAACCCCTACACAGATACGCAGTATTTT.

This clonotype was counted ten times or more. The chain carries TRBV2 and TRBJ2-2, with 10 bases matching TRBD1. The CDR3 sequence is 13 residues long. CDR1 is SNHLY, CDR2 FYNNEI, per germline. With 11 bases clipped from V and 4 bases from J, the junction kept 4 bases outside the gene matches. CDR3 in amino acids: CAGQGVSTGELFF. CDR3 bases: TGTGCCGGACAGGGGGTATCCACCGGGGAGCTGTTTTTT.

This clonotype was seen repeatedly, ten times or more. This chain links TRBV6-6 with TRBJ1-6; D call uncertain. Per germline, CDR1 MNHNY and CDR2 SVGAGI (reference sequence). Trimming pared 0 bases from V and 9 bases from J, leaving 15 bases between. This CDR3 contains 16 residues. Here the CDR3 DNA reads TGTGCCAGCAGTTACTCCTCTCGGGCGCGTGGTTCACCCCTCCACTTT. Translation gives CASSYSSRARGSPLHF.

This clonotype was counted at least ten times. The V and J genes are TRBV5-1 and TRBJ2-4, with D unclear. CDR3 size: 15 residues. Germline lookup yields CDR1 SGHRS and CDR2 YFSETQ. Trimming pared 0 bases from V and 6 bases from J, leaving 13 bases between. This CDR3 reads CASSLGHGPPNIQYF. The DNA of the CDR3 is TGCGCCAGCAGCTTGGGCCACGGACCACCAAACATTCAGTACTTC.

The chain carries TRBV4-1 and TRBJ1-1; 8 nucleotides align to TRBD1. V lost 8 bases, J lost 4 bases, and 9 bases stayed unmatched. The CDR3 totals 14 residues. CDR1 is MGHRA and CDR2 is YSYEKL in the germline V gene. CDR3 nucleotides: TGCGCCAGCCGAGACAGGGGCAGAGGCACTGAAGCTTTCTTT. Protein sequence: CASRDRGRGTEAFF.

This clonotype appeared many times. The chain recombines TRBV5-1 with TRBJ1-1, with 7 bases fitting TRBD1. The CDR3 runs to 13 residues. Germline CDR1 reads SGHRS; CDR2 reads YFSETQ. V was clipped by 1 base and J by 10 bases; unmatched bases: 7. The CDR3, as DNA: TGCGCCAGCAGCTTGCAGGGGAGACAGGGAGCTTTCTTT. Its translation is CASSLQGRQGAFF. Supplemented by reference TRBV5-1 and TRBJ1-1, the full variable domain reads KAGVTQTPRYLIKTRGQQVTLSCSPISGHRSVSWYQQTPGQGLQFLFEYFSETQRNKGNFPGRFSGRQFSNSRSEMNVSTLELGDSALYLCASSLQGRQGAFFGQGTRLTVV.

With regard to this clonotype: No conserved phenylalanine or tryptophan ends this CDR3, so it is likely a read error. This chain uses TRBV7-9 with TRBJ2-7; the D gene could be TRBD1 or TRBD2 (5 bases each). Germline CDR1 is SEHNR and CDR2 is FQNEAQ (reference sequence). The CDR3 totals 15 residues. The germline V and J ends were trimmed by 1 base and 2 bases, with 12 bases remaining between them. The CDR3 here is CASSLGGVPPYEQYC. Written as DNA, the CDR3 is TGTGCCAGCAGCTTAGGAGGGGTCCCACCCTACGAGCAGTACTGC.

This clonotype appeared many times. This chain joins TRBV29-1 and TRBJ2-1; D uncertain. The CDR3 extends over 11 amino acids. V lost 8 bases, J lost 0 bases, and 5 bases lay in between. Germline values: CDR1 SQVTM, CDR2 ANQGSEA. The CDR3, as DNA: TGCAGCACGAGCTCCTACAATGAGCAGTTCTTC. Translated, it gives CSTSSYNEQFF.

Many counts were recorded for this clonotype. The chain couples TRBV20-1 to TRBJ1-1; D perhaps matches TRBD1 (5 bases). Germline lookup yields CDR1 DFQATT and CDR2 SNEGSKA (reference sequence). This CDR3 has 12 amino acids. V shed 1 base and J shed 5 bases, with 8 bases lying between them. CDR3 in amino acids: CSARGRETEAFF. The DNA of the CDR3 is TGCAGTGCTAGAGGCAGGGAAACTGAAGCTTTCTTT.

This clonotype has a count of ten or more. The chain carries TRBV29-1 and TRBJ2-7; D may be TRBD1 (6 bases). Germline V gene sequence: CDR1 SQVTM, CDR2 ANQGSEA. The CDR3 is 12 residues long. The V gene lost 2 bases and the J gene lost 5 bases, with 10 bases spanning the gap. CDR3 sequence reads: CSVELGTNEQYF. The CDR3 DNA reads as TGCAGCGTTGAACTTGGGACAAACGAGCAGTACTTC.

This clonotype appeared many times. V is TRBV6-5 and J is TRBJ2-7; perhaps TRBD1 as D (6 bases). The CDR3 has 12 amino acids. Germline CDR1 reads MNHEY; CDR2 reads SVGAGI. V was trimmed by 6 bases and J by 6 bases, leaving 12 bases between them. The CDR3 DNA sequence: TGTGCCAGCAGCCGGAACAGGGTCGAGCAGTACTTC. This translates into CASSRNRVEQYF.

Ten or more counts support this clonotype. The chain uses TRBV19 and TRBJ1-6, with D maybe TRBD1 (6 bases). The CDR3 runs 15 residues. V shed 6 bases and J shed 2 bases, with 11 bases lying between them. Germline V lookup: CDR1 LNHDA, CDR2 SQIVND (reference sequence). CDR3 coding DNA: TGTGCCAGTAGCGGACAGACTACCTATAATTCACCCCTCCACTTT. Translation: CASSGQTTYNSPLHF.

Many counts were recorded for this clonotype. The chain joins TRBV7-8 to TRBJ2-1; TRBD2 matches at 10 bases. V was pared by 5 bases and J by 3 bases, with 4 bases of the junction left unmatched. The CDR3 sequence is 15 residues long. Germline V CDR1 and CDR2: SGHVS, FQNEAQ. The CDR3 region has the DNA TGTGCCAGCAGCCAACTAGCGGGGTTCTACAATGAGCAGTTCTTC. Encoded protein: CASSQLAGFYNEQFF.

This clonotype was counted ten times or more. The rearrangement links TRBV5-1 to TRBJ1-4, with D unresolved. Germline values: CDR1 SGHRS, CDR2 YFSETQ. This CDR3 region has 14 residues. Trimming left V 2 bases short and J 5 bases short, with 10 bases between. The CDR3, as DNA: TGCGCCAGCAGCTTAACGGAACCCAATGAAAAACTGTTTTTT. Residues: CASSLTEPNEKLFF.

This clonotype was seen at least ten times. This sequence joins TRBV7-8 and TRBJ2-7; D is possibly TRBD1 or TRBD2 (5 bases each). CDR3 length: 15 residues. Trimming shortened V by 2 bases and J by 0 bases, and 11 bases separated the two germline ends. The germline V gene encodes CDR1 SGHVS and CDR2 FQNEAQ. CDR3 DNA: TGTGCCAGCAGCTTAAATGTGGGGACCTCCTACGAGCAGTACTTC. Translated, it gives CASSLNVGTSYEQYF.

This clonotype was seen at least ten times. The rearrangement joins TRBV7-2 to TRBJ2-2; either TRBD1 or TRBD2 may supply D (5 bases each). The CDR3 is made up of 15 amino acids. Germline lookup yields CDR1 SGHTA and CDR2 FQGNSA. The V end was cut by 6 bases, the J end by 2 bases, with 13 bases between. The chain's CDR3 is CASRKRQGNTGELFF. The CDR3 DNA reads TGTGCCAGCAGAAAGCGGCAGGGAAACACCGGGGAGCTGTTTTTT.

This clonotype was recorded at least ten times. The CDR3: CSARGWGQNYEQYF. The CDR3 coding sequence is TGCAGTGCTAGGGGGTGGGGACAGAACTACGAGCAGTACTTC. J is TRBJ2-7 and V is TRBV20-1; 7 positions agree with TRBD1. This CDR3 is built from 14 residues. The V segment lost 3 bases and the J segment 3 bases; nucleotides outside the gene matches: 8. Germline values: CDR1 DFQATT, CDR2 SNEGSKA (reference sequence).

This clonotype has ten or more counts. The chain couples TRBV9 to TRBJ1-5, with a weak D call TRBD1 (5 bases). The V end lost 0 bases, the J end lost 9 bases, and 13 bases lay between the germline ends. This CDR3 has 14 residues. Germline lookup yields CDR1 SGDLS and CDR2 YYNGEE. The CDR3 nucleotides are TGTGCCAGCAGCGTAGGAACAGGATGGGGGCCCCAGCATTTT. It translates to CASSVGTGWGPQHF.